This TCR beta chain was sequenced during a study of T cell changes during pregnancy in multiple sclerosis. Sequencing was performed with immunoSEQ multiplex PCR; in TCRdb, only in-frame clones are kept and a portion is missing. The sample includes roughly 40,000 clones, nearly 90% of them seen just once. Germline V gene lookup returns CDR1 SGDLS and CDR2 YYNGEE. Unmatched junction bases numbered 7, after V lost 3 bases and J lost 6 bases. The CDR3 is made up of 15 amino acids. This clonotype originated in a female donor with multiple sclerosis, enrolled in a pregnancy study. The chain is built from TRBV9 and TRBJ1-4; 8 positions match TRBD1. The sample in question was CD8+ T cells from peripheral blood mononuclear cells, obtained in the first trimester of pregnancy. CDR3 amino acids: CASSERTGWDEKLFF. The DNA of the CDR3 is TGTGCCAGCAGCGAGCGGACAGGGTGGGATGAAAAACTGTTTTTT. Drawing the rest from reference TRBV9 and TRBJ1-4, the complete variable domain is DSGVTQTPKHLITATGQRVTLRCSPRSGDLSVYWYQQSLDQGLQFLIQYYNGEERAKGNILERFSAQQFPDLHSELNLSSLELGDSALYFCASSERTGWDEKLFFGSGTQLSVL.